A single sample is the source of the 24 T cell receptor beta chains below, sequenced in a study of T cell repertoires in cytomegalovirus infection. TCRdb reanalysed the reads using MiXCR and keeps one entry per CDR3 protein. The sample carries about 260,000 distinct CDR3 sequences, less than 9.5% recorded once. Sequenced: PBMCs. These receptors originate from a human donor in good health (CMV status not recorded). Some clones in this sample may be carry-over from other donors' samples.

Ten or more counts support this clonotype. This chain uses TRBV4-2 with TRBJ2-2; 8 bases match TRBD1. CDR3 length: 17 amino acids. The germline V gene has CDR1 LGHNA and CDR2 YNFKEQ. V gave up 2 bases and J gave up 0 bases; unmatched junction bases: 5. Here the CDR3 DNA reads TGTGCCAGCAGCCAACCTGCAGGGGGCCCGAACACCGGGGAGCTGTTTTTT. Translation: CASSQPAGGPNTGELFF.

In this sample, this clonotype turned up many times. This rearrangement joins TRBV20-1 to TRBJ1-1, with a weak D call TRBD1 (6 bases). CDR3 length: 12 amino acids. Trimming cost V 4 bases and J 5 bases, with 11 bases left between them. Looked up from germline, CDR1 is DFQATT and CDR2 is SNEGSKA (reference sequence). The CDR3 here is CSAIAQGTEAFF. The DNA for the CDR3 is TGCAGTGCTATTGCTCAGGGGACTGAAGCTTTCTTT.

V usage is TRBV5-1 and J usage is TRBJ1-1; the D gene is possibly TRBD1 (5 bases). The V gene lost 0 bases and the J gene lost 6 bases, with 12 bases spanning the gap. The CDR3 totals 14 residues. Germline V gene lookup returns CDR1 SGHRS and CDR2 YFSETQ. CDR3 sequence reads: CASSLVLGGAEAFF. The CDR3 nucleotides read TGCGCCAGCAGCTTGGTATTGGGGGGAGCTGAAGCTTTCTTT.

Concerning this clonotype: Just one base apart from a much larger clone, this may be a read error. The rearrangement links TRBV7-2 to TRBJ2-5, with 8 nucleotides matching TRBD2. This CDR3 spans 19 amino acids. V lost 4 bases, J lost 2 bases, and 18 bases stayed unmatched. In germline, CDR1 is SGHTA, CDR2 FQGNSA. The DNA for the CDR3 is TGTGCCAGCAGCTCTCGAGCCCCCAGCGGGGGTTTCGGTCAAGAGACCCAGTACTTC. Amino acids: CASSSRAPSGGFGQETQYF.

In its sample, this clonotype was seen many times. The J gene is TRBJ1-2, the V gene TRBV7-9; maybe TRBD1 (6 bases). CDR3 length: 16 residues. Trimming left V 5 bases short and J 4 bases short, with 20 bases between. Germline V gene sequence: CDR1 SEHNR, CDR2 FQNEAQ (reference sequence). CDR3 in amino acids: CASSRAARQVSYGYTF. CDR3 DNA sequence: TGTGCCAGCAGCCGAGCCGCCAGACAGGTTTCCTATGGCTACACCTTC.

This clonotype was counted many times. The chain uses TRBV7-2 and TRBJ2-7, with D hard to call. This CDR3 spans 12 amino acids. Trimming removed 5 bases at V and 1 base at J, with 6 bases between. The germline gives CDR1 SGHTA, CDR2 FQGNSA. Written as DNA, the CDR3 is TGTGCCAGCAGCCAGAGTTCCTACGAGCAGTACTTC. Translation: CASSQSSYEQYF.

The chain joins TRBV6-5 to TRBJ2-6; the D gene is possibly TRBD1 (6 bases). Germline V gene sequence: CDR1 MNHEY, CDR2 SVGAGI. CDR3 size: 17 residues. V shed 9 bases and J shed 0 bases, with 18 bases lying between them. DNA for the CDR3: TGTGCCAGTAGACGGGACACCTCTAGCTCTGGGGCCAACGTCCTGACTTTC. Amino acid sequence: CASRRDTSSSGANVLTF.

This clonotype showed up just a few times. J is TRBJ1-1 and V is TRBV18, with D hard to call. Trimming stripped 4 bases from V and 0 bases from J, with 27 bases between. The CDR3 spans 20 residues. The germline V gene encodes CDR1 KGHSH and CDR2 LQKENI. The CDR3 spells CASSLRSLLGAGPMNTEAFF. In DNA, the CDR3 is TGTGCCAGCTCACTGAGGTCCCTACTGGGCGCAGGTCCGATGAACACTGAAGCTTTCTTT.

This clonotype was observed at least ten times. The chain joins TRBV7-2 to TRBJ2-7; the match to TRBD2 covers 11 bases. The V segment lost 6 bases and the J segment 3 bases; nucleotides outside the gene matches: 10. The CDR3 totals 16 residues. CDR1 is SGHTA and CDR2 is FQGNSA in the germline V gene. In DNA form, the CDR3 reads TGTGCCAGCAGTTTCACGCTAGCGGGAGGAGGCTACGAGCAGTACTTC. Encoded protein: CASSFTLAGGGYEQYF.

The genes are TRBV5-1 and TRBJ2-3; maybe TRBD2 (6 bases). V shed 0 bases and J shed 3 bases, with 14 bases lying between them. The CDR3 spans 16 residues. Germline assignment: CDR1 SGHRS and CDR2 YFSETQ. The CDR3 here is CASSLVPGLITDTQYF. In nucleotides, the CDR3 is TGCGCCAGCAGCTTGGTCCCGGGACTGATAACAGATACGCAGTATTTT. Full variable domain (rest looked up from reference TRBV5-1 and TRBJ2-3): KAGVTQTPRYLIKTRGQQVTLSCSPISGHRSVSWYQQTPGQGLQFLFEYFSETQRNKGNFPGRFSGRQFSNSRSEMNVSTLELGDSALYLCASSLVPGLITDTQYFGPGTRLTVL.

The genes are TRBV6-2 or TRBV6-3 and TRBJ1-1; the D is unclear. CDR1 MNHEY and CDR2 SVGEGT come from the germline V gene. Trimming took 6 bases from V and 2 from J, leaving 7 bases between them. The CDR3 runs 12 residues. The DNA for the CDR3 is TGTGCCAGCAGACTATACAACACTGAAGCTTTCTTT. Its protein product is CASRLYNTEAFF.

In this sample, this clonotype turned up many times. The chain uses TRBV7-2 and TRBJ1-1; the D is unclear. V was trimmed by 3 bases and J by 5 bases, leaving 10 bases between them. This CDR3 has 13 residues. Germline CDR1 and CDR2: SGHTA and FQGNSA. CDR3 sequence reads: CASSLGMGTEAFF. DNA for the CDR3: TGTGCCAGCAGCTTGGGGATGGGTACTGAAGCTTTCTTT.

The V call is TRBV11-2, the J call TRBJ2-5; no clear D gene. Germline V gene data show CDR1 as SGHAT and CDR2 as FQNNGV. Trimming stripped 3 bases from V and 4 bases from J, with 9 bases between. The CDR3 loop spans 13 amino acids. CDR3 nucleotide sequence: TGTGCCAGCAGCTTTTCGGGTAGAGAGACCCAGTACTTC. This codes for CASSFSGRETQYF.

There are many counts of this clonotype. The rearrangement joins TRBV7-2 to TRBJ2-1; D unresolved. Germline values: CDR1 SGHTA, CDR2 FQGNSA. The CDR3 consists of 15 residues. Trimming removed 5 bases at V and 4 bases at J, with 15 bases between. The CDR3 loop is CASSPNELIYNEQFF. In nucleotides, the CDR3 is TGTGCCAGCAGCCCCAACGAATTAATTTACAATGAGCAGTTCTTC.

In this sample, this clonotype turned up a few times. This sequence joins TRBV5-4 and TRBJ1-5, with 9 bases that match TRBD1. The junction had 11 bases not matched to a gene; V was cut back by 4 bases and J by 0 bases. Looked up from germline, CDR1 is SGHNT and CDR2 is YYREEE (reference sequence). The CDR3 sequence is 18 residues long. CDR3 sequence (DNA): TGTGCCAGCAGCCAACAAACAGGGGGCTATAATAGCAATCAGCCCCAGCATTTT. It codes for CASSQQTGGYNSNQPQHF.

This rearrangement joins TRBV18 to TRBJ1-1; 7 bases agree with TRBD1. CDR3 size: 17 residues. From germline, CDR1 is KGHSH and CDR2 LQKENI. The V gene end was trimmed by 2 bases and the J gene end by 0 bases; junction bases not matched to a gene: 9. The CDR3 DNA reads as TGTGCCAGCTCACCAAGTCGCCCGGGACAGTTGAACACTGAAGCTTTCTTT. This codes for CASSPSRPGQLNTEAFF.

The CDR3: CASSYGVLSGANVLTF. In nucleotides, the CDR3 is TGTGCCAGCAGTTACGGGGTGCTCTCTGGGGCCAACGTCCTGACTTTC. This chain links TRBV6-2 or TRBV6-3 with TRBJ2-6, with unresolved D. V dropped 2 bases and J dropped 0 bases, with 8 bases sitting between them. The CDR3 runs 16 residues. CDR1 is MNHEY, CDR2 SVGEGT, per germline.

This clonotype has a count of ten or more. The V and J genes are TRBV6-2 or TRBV6-3 and TRBJ2-5; 15 bases agree with TRBD2. The CDR3 is 18 residues long. Germline CDR1 MNHEY, CDR2 SVGEGT. V gave up 5 bases and J gave up 0 bases; unmatched junction bases: 7. CDR3 sequence: CASSPGLAGGQYQETQYF. In DNA, the CDR3 is TGTGCCAGCAGTCCGGGACTAGCGGGAGGCCAGTACCAAGAGACCCAGTACTTC.

This sequence joins TRBV2 and TRBJ1-2; 8 bases agree with TRBD1. Losses at the gene ends were 5 bases for V and 8 bases for J; bases not matched to a gene: 10. The germline V gene has CDR1 SNHLY and CDR2 FYNNEI. This CDR3 contains 14 residues. In nucleotides, the CDR3 is TGTGCCAGCAGTCCGGACAGGGCAGGAGCAGGCTACACCTTC. Its translation is CASSPDRAGAGYTF.

This clonotype has a handful of counts. The genes are TRBV7-8 and TRBJ1-5; 7 nucleotides align to TRBD1. This CDR3 comprises 20 residues. CDR1 SGHVS and CDR2 FQNEAQ come from the germline V gene. J was trimmed by 5 bases and V by 1 base; bases with no gene match: 20. Written as DNA, the CDR3 is TGTGCCAGCAGCTTAGGGTTGGGGAATGGGGTCCCAGGGGGGGATCAGCCCCAGCATTTT. Its protein product is CASSLGLGNGVPGGDQPQHF.

This clonotype has ten or more counts. The genes are TRBV6-6 and TRBJ1-3, with D possibly matching TRBD1 (5 bases). The CDR3 loop spans 15 amino acids. V was cut by 7 bases and J by 0 bases, with 13 bases left in between. The germline V gene has CDR1 MNHNY and CDR2 SVGAGI (reference sequence). Written as DNA, the CDR3 is TGTGCCAGCACCATCACAGGCCACTCTGGAAACACCATATATTTT. The encoded protein is CASTITGHSGNTIYF.

This clonotype was observed at least ten times. This rearrangement joins TRBV7-2 to TRBJ1-1; TRBD1 is a possible D gene (6 bases). Germline V gene data show CDR1 as SGHTA and CDR2 as FQGNSA. Deletions cut 6 bases from V and 2 bases from J, with 13 bases between. This CDR3 is built from 14 residues. CDR3 region: CASRTGTLNTEAFF. The CDR3 DNA sequence: TGTGCCAGCAGAACAGGGACCCTAAACACTGAAGCTTTCTTT.

This clonotype showed up many times. This chain uses TRBV7-2 with TRBJ1-6; TRBD1 might be the D (5 bases). The CDR3 loop spans 16 amino acids. The V gene's germline CDR1 is SGHTA and CDR2 FQGNSA. Trimming stripped 5 bases from V and 2 bases from J, with 13 bases between. The CDR3, as DNA: TGTGCCAGCAGCCCGCGGACACGGACCTATAATTCACCCCTCCACTTT. It translates to CASSPRTRTYNSPLHF.

This clonotype was detected many times. The J gene is TRBJ2-3, the V gene TRBV12-3 or TRBV12-4; the match to TRBD2 covers 12 bases. The CDR3 totals 16 residues. Unmatched junction bases numbered 8, after V lost 4 bases and J lost 6 bases. DNA of the CDR3: TGTGCCAGCAGTTCATCCGGGACTAGCGGGCGGGATACGCAGTATTTT. This gives the protein CASSSSGTSGRDTQYF.